This T cell receptor (beta chain) came from a study of cytomegalovirus exposure and HLA in healthy donors. At the level of the study: Earlier findings included roughly 100 million unique TCR beta sequences obtained from approximately 170 million T cells. Study observations and caveats: The listing of about 150 TCR beta chains classed them as cytomegalovirus-associated. The study carried out a later analysis of TCR beta sequences. It associated some 17,000 of them with specific HLA alleles at a false discovery rate of 0.05.

With 60 Vbeta and 13 Jbeta primers, the PCR was carried out. Repertoires were generated with immunoSEQ multiplex PCR, while TCRdb's copy carries only in-frame clones and drops some. The sample gives 100,000 or so clones, 70% to 85% of which show up once; about 1.2% is in the top ten. Per the germline V gene, CDR1 is SEHNR and CDR2 is FQNEAQ (reference sequence). The CDR3 is made up of 16 amino acids. V gave up 3 bases and J gave up 6 bases; unmatched junction bases: 11. As to this clone: Its specificity is unknown.

This TCR was sampled from a woman younger than 35 in good health and CMV-seronegative. The genes are TRBV7-9 and TRBJ2-3; 8 bases align to TRBD1. Sequencing was carried out using PBMCs. Here the CDR3 reads CASSFGEQGDKDTQYF. The CDR3 nucleotides are TGTGCCAGCAGCTTCGGGGAACAGGGGGATAAGGATACGCAGTATTTT.